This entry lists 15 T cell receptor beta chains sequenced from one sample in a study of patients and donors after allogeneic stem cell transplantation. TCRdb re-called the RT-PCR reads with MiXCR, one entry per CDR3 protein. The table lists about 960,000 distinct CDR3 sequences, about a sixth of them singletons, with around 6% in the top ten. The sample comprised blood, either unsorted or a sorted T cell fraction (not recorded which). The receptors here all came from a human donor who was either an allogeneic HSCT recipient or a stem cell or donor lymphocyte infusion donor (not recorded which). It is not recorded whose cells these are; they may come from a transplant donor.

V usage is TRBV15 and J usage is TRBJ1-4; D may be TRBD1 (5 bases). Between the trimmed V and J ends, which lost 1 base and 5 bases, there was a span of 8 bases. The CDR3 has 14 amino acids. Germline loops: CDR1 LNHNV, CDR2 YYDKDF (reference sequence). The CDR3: CATSRGGSNEKLFF. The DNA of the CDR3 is TGTGCCACCAGCAGAGGGGGCAGCAATGAAAAACTGTTTTTT. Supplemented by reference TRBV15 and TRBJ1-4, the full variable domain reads DAMVIQNPRYQVTQFGKPVTLSCSQTLNHNVMYWYQQKSSQAPKLLFHYYDKDFNNEADTPDNFQSRRPNTSFCFLDIRSPGLGDTAMYLCATSRGGSNEKLFFGSGTQLSVL.

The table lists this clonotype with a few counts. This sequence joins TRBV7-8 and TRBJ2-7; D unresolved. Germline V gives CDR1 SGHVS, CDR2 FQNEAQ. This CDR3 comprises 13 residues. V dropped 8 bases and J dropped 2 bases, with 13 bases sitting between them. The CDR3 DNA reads TGTGCCAGCCGGAAGGGCTTTACCTACGAGCAGTACTTC. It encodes CASRKGFTYEQYF. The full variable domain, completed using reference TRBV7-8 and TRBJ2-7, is GAGVSQSPRYKVAKRGQDVALRCDPISGHVSLFWYQQALGQGPEFLTYFQNEAQLDKSGLPSDRFFAERPEGSVSTLKIQRTQQEDSAVYLCASRKGFTYEQYFGPGTRLTVT.

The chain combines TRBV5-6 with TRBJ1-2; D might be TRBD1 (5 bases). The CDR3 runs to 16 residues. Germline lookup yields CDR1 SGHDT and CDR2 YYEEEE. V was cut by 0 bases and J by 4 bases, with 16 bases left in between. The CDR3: CASSLAAGMWTYGYTF. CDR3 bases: TGTGCCAGCAGCTTGGCGGCAGGGATGTGGACCTATGGCTACACCTTC.

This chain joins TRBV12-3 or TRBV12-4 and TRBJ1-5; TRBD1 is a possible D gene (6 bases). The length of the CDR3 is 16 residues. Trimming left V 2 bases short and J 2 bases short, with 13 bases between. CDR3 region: CASSLKTGAGNQPQHF. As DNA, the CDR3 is TGTGCCAGCAGTTTAAAGACAGGCGCTGGCAATCAGCCCCAGCATTTT.

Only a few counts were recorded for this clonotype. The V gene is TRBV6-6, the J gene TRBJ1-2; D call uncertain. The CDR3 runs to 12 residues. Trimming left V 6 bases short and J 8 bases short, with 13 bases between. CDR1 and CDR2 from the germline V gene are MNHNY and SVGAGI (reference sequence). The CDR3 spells CASRRAGRGYTF. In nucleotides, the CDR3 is TGTGCCAGCAGGAGAGCAGGAAGGGGCTACACCTTC.

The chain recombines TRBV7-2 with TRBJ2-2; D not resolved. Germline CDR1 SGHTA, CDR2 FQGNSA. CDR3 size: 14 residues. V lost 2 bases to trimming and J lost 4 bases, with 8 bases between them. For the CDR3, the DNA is TGTGCCAGCAGCTTAAAGCGAGGCACCGGGGAGCTGTTTTTT. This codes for CASSLKRGTGELFF.

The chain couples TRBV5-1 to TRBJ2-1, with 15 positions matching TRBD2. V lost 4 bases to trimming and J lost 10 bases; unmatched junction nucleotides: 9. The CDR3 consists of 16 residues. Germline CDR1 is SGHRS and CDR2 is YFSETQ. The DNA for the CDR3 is TGCGCCAGCAGCCGGGTCACGGGACTAGCGGGAGGAGAGCAGTTCTTC. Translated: CASSRVTGLAGGEQFF.

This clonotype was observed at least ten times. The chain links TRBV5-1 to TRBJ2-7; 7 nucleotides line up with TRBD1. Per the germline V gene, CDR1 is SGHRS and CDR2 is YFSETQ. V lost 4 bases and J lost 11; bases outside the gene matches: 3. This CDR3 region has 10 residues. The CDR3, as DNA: TGCGCCAGCAGCCTTGACAGGGAGTACTTC. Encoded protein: CASSLDREYF.

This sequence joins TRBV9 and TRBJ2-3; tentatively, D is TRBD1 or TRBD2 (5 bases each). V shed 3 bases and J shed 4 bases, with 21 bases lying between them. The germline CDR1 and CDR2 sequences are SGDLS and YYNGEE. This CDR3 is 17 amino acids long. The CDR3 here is CASSEGTRPSFADTQYF. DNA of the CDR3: TGTGCCAGCAGCGAGGGGACCCGCCCTAGTTTCGCAGATACGCAGTATTTT. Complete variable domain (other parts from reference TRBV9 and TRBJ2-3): DSGVTQTPKHLITATGQRVTLRCSPRSGDLSVYWYQQSLDQGLQFLIQYYNGEERAKGNILERFSAQQFPDLHSELNLSSLELGDSALYFCASSEGTRPSFADTQYFGPGTRLTVL.

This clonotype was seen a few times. The CDR3 DNA reads as TGTGCCATCAGTGTTGTTAGCGGGAGAGGTCGCGAGCAGTTCTTC. It specifies CAISVVSGRGREQFF. J is TRBJ2-1 and V is TRBV10-3; 9 bases agree with TRBD2. The CDR3 extends over 15 amino acids. Germline trimming cut 4 bases from V and 10 bases from J; bases unmatched to any gene: 11. The germline CDR1 and CDR2 sequences are ENHRY and SYGVKD.

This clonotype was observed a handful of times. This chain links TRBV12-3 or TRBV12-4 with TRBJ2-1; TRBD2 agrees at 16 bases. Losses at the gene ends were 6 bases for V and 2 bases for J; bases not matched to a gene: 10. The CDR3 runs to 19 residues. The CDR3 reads CASSHRSGTSGGAYNEQFF. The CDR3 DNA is TGTGCCAGCAGCCACAGATCAGGGACTAGCGGGGGGGCCTACAATGAGCAGTTCTTC.

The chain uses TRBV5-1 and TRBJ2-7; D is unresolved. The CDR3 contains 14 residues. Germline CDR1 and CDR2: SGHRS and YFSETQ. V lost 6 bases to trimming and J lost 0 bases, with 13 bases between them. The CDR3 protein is CASTPGPNSYEQYF. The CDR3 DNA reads TGCGCCAGCACCCCCGGACCCAACTCCTACGAGCAGTACTTC.

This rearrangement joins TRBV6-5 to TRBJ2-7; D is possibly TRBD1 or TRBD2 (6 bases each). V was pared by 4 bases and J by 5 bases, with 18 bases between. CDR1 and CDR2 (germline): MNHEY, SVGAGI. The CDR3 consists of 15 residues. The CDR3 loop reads CASSSLGGPRNEQYF. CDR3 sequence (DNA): TGTGCCAGCAGTTCCCTAGGGGGGCCTAGAAACGAGCAGTACTTC.

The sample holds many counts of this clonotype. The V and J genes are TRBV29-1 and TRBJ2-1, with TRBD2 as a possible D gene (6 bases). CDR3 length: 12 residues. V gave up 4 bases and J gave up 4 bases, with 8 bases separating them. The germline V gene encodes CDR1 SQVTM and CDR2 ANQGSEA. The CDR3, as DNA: TGCAGCGTTGCGGAGGGGTACAATGAGCAGTTCTTC. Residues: CSVAEGYNEQFF.

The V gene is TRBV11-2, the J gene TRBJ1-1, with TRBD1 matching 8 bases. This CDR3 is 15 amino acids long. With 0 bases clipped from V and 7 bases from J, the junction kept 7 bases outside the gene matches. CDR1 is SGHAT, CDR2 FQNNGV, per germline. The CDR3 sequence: CASSLDSGGADEAFF. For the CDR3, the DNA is TGTGCCAGCAGCTTAGATTCAGGGGGCGCGGATGAAGCTTTCTTT.